This T cell receptor beta chain was obtained from a study of blood T cells in healthy people across ages. Study-wide results and limits: No one knew whether donors had CMV, which possibly confounded expanded clonotype changes. Naive T cell percentage strongly correlated with TCR beta diversity.

PCR was performed a second time for about 7 to 11 cycles using a sample-barcoded 5' primer and a J-beta primer mix. Paired-end reads containing CDR3 totaled no fewer than 3 million for each sample. TCRdb called the 5' RACE reads again in MiXCR, with one record for every CDR3 protein. This sample yields around 650,000 distinct CDR3 sequences, of which around 43% are seen a single time; 25% to 30% belongs to the top ten. To note about this clonotype: Its antigen is not known.

The sequence came from an elderly man in good health. Input material: blood.

Here the CDR3 DNA reads TGTGCCAGCAGTCCCCGACAGGGTTCCAACAATGAGCAGTTCTTC. It translates to CASSPRQGSNNEQFF. The rearrangement uses TRBV12-3 or TRBV12-4 and TRBJ2-1; 7 bases are shared with TRBD1. Trimming took 5 bases from V and 5 from J; bases not matched to a gene: 9. The CDR3 covers 15 residues.